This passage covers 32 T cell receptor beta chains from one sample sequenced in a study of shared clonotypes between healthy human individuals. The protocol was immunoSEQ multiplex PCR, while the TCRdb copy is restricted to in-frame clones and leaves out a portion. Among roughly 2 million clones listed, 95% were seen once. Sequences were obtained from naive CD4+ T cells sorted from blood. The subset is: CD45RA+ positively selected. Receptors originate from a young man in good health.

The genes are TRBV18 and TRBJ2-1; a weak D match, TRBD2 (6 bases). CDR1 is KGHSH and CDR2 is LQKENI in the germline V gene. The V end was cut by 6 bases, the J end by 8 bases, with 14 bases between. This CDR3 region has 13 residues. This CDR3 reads CASSRGDWDEQFF. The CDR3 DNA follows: TGTGCCAGCTCCCGAGGGGACTGGGATGAGCAGTTCTTC. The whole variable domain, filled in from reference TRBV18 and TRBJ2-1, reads NAGVMQNPRHLVRRRGQEARLRCSPMKGHSHVYWYRQLPEEGLKFMVYLQKENIIDESGMPKERFSAEFPKEGPSILRIQQVVRGDSAAYFCASSRGDWDEQFFGPGTRLTVL.

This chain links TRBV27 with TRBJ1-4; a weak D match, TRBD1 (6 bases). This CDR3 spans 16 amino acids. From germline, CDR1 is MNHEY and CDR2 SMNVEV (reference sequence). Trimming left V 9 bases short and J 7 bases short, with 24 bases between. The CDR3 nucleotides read TGTGCCAGTAGCCTTTCTAGGGGGGCGATTTTTGAAAAACTGTTTTTT. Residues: CASSLSRGAIFEKLFF.

CDR3 protein: CASSEGLFQETQYF. As DNA, the CDR3 is TGTGCCAGCAGCGAGGGACTGTTCCAAGAGACCCAGTACTTC. The rearrangement uses TRBV9 and TRBJ2-5, with D possibly matching TRBD2 (6 bases). Germline lookup yields CDR1 SGDLS and CDR2 YYNGEE. The CDR3 is 14 residues long. The germline V and J ends were trimmed by 3 bases and 1 base, with 10 bases remaining between them.

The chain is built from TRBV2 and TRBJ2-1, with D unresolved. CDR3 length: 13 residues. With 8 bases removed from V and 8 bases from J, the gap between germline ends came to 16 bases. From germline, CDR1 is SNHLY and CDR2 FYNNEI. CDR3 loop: CASSPEAIDEQFF. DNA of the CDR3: TGTGCCAGCTCCCCAGAGGCAATCGATGAGCAGTTCTTC.

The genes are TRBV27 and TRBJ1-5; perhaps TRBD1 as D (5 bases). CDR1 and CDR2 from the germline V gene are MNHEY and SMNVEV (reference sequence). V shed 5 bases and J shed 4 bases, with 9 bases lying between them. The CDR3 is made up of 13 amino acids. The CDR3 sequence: CASSLGVNQPQHF. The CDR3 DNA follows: TGTGCCAGCAGTCTGGGGGTTAATCAGCCCCAGCATTTT.

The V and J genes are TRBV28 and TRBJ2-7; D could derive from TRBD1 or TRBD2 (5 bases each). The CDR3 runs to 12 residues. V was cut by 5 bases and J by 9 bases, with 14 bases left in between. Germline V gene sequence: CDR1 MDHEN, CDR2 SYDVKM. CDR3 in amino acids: CASSRETGTQYF. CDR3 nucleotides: TGTGCCAGCAGTAGAGAAACCGGGACGCAGTACTTC.

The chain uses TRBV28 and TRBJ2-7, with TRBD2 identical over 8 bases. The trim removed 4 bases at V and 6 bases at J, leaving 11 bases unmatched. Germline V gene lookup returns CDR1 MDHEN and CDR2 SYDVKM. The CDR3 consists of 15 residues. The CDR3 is CASSYGLALGGEQYF. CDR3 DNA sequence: TGTGCCAGCAGTTACGGACTAGCCCTAGGGGGCGAGCAGTACTTC.

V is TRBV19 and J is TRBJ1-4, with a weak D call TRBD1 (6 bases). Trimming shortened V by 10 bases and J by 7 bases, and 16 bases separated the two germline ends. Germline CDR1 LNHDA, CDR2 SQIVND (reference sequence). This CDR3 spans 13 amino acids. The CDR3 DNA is TGTGCCACAAGGAACAGGGTGCTTGAAAAACTGTTTTTT. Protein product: CATRNRVLEKLFF.

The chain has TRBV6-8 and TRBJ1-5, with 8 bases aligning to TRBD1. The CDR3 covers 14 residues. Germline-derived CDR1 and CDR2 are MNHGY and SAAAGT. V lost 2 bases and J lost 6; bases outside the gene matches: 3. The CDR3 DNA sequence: TGTGCCAGCAGTTACGAAACAGGGGGTCAGCCCCAGCATTTT. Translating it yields CASSYETGGQPQHF.

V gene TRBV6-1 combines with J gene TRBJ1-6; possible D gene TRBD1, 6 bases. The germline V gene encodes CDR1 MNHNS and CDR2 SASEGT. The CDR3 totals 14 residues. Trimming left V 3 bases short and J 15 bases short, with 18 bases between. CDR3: CASSEAGGNWDLHF. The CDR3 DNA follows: TGTGCCAGCAGTGAGGCGGGGGGCAATTGGGACCTCCACTTT.

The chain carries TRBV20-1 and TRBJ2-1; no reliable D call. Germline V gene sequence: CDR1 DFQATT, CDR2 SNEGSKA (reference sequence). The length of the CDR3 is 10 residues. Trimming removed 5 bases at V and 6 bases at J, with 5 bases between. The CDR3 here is CSALRNEQFF. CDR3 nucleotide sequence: TGCAGTGCTCTTCGCAATGAGCAGTTCTTC.

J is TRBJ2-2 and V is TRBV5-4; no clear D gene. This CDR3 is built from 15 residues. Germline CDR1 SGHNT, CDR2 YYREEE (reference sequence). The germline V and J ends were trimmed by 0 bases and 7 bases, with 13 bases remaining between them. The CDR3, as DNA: TGTGCCAGCAGCTTGGGTTCAGGTCAAATCGGGGAGCTGTTTTTT. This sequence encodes CASSLGSGQIGELFF.

The CDR3 loop reads CASSVNRGNTIYF. CDR3 nucleotides: TGTGCCAGCAGTGTTAATCGGGGAAACACCATATATTTT. V and J are TRBV6-5 and TRBJ1-3; no firm D call. Germline CDR1 MNHEY, CDR2 SVGAGI. CDR3 length: 13 residues. V gave up 5 bases and J gave up 4 bases, with 9 bases separating them.

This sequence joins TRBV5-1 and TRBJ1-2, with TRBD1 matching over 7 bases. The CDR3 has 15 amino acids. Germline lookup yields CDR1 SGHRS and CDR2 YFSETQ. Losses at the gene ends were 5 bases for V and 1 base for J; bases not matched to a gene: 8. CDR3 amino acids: CASRLTGANNYGYTF. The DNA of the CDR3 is TGCGCCAGCAGACTTACAGGGGCCAATAACTATGGCTACACCTTC.

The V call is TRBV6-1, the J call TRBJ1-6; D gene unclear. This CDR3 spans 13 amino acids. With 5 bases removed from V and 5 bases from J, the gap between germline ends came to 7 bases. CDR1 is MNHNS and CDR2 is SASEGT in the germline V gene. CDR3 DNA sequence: TGTGCCAGCAGTCCGTACGATAATTCACCCCTCCACTTT. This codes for CASSPYDNSPLHF.

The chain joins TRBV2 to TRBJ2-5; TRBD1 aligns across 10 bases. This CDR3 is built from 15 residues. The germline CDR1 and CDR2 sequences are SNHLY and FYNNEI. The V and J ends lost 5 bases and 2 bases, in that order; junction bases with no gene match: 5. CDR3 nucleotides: TGTGCCAGCAGTCGAGGACAGGGGGTACAAGAGACCCAGTACTTC. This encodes CASSRGQGVQETQYF.

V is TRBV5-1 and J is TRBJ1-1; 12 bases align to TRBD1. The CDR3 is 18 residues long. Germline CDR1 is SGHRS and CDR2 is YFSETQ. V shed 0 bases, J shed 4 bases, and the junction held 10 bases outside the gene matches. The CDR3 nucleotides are TGCGCCAGCAGCTTGGACGGGACAGGGGGCGCCGGGGTCACTGAAGCTTTCTTT. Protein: CASSLDGTGGAGVTEAFF.

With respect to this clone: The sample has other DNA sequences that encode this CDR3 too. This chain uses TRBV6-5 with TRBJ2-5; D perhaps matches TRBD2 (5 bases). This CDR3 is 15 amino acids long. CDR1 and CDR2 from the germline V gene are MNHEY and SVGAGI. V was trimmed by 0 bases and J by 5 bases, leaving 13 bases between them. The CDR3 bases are TGTGCCAGCAGTTACTCGAGTGGGAGAGGGGAGACCCAGTACTTC. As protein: CASSYSSGRGETQYF.

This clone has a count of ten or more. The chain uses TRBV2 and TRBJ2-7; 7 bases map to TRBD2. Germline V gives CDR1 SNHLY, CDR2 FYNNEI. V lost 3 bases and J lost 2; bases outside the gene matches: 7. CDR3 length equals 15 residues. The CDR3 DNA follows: TGTGCCAGCAGTGACATGGGGCGGGGGACCTACGAGCAGTACTTC. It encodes CASSDMGRGTYEQYF.

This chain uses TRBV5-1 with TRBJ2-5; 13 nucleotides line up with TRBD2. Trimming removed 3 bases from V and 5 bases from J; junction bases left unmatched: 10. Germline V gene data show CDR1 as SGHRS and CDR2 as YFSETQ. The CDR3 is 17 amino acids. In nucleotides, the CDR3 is TGCGCCAGCAGCTCCCTGGCGGGACTAGCGGGGAGGGAGACCCAGTACTTC. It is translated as CASSSLAGLAGRETQYF.

The DNA of the CDR3 is TGTGCCAGCAGCGACTATAATTCACCCCTCCACTTT. Translated, it gives CASSDYNSPLHF. The chain combines TRBV7-2 with TRBJ1-6; D is uncertain. Trimming left V 5 bases short and J 3 bases short, with 2 bases between. The CDR3 covers 12 residues. In germline, CDR1 is SGHTA, CDR2 FQGNSA.

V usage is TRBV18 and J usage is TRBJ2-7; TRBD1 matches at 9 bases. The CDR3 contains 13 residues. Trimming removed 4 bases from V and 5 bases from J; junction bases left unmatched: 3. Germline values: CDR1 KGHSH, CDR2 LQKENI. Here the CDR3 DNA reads TGTGCCAGCTCACACGGACAGGGGAACGAGCAGTACTTC. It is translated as CASSHGQGNEQYF.

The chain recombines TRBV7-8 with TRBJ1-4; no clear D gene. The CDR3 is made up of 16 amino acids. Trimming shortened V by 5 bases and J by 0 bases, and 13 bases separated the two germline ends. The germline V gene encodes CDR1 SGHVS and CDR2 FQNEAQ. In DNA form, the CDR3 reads TGTGCCAGCAGCCTACCTCTTGGCGCAACTAATGAAAAACTGTTTTTT. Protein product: CASSLPLGATNEKLFF.

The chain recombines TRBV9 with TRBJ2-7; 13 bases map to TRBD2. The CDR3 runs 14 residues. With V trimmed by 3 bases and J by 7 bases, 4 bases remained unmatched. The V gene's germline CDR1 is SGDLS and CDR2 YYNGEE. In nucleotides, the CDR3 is TGTGCCAGCAGCGGGACTAGCGGGAGCAAGGAGCAGTACTTC. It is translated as CASSGTSGSKEQYF.

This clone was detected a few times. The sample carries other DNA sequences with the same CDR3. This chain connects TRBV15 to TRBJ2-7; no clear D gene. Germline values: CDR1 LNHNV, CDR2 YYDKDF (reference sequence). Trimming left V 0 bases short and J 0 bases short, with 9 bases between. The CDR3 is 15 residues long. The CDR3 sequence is CATSRDRQSSYEQYF. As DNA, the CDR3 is TGTGCCACCAGCAGAGATCGCCAAAGCTCCTACGAGCAGTACTTC.

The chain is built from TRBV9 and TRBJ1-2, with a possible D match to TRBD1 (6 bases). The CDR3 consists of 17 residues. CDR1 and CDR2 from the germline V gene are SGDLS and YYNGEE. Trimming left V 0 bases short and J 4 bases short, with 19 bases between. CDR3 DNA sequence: TGTGCCAGCAGCGTAGCTTCCTGGGGGGGCTATGGCTATGGCTACACCTTC. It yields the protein CASSVASWGGYGYGYTF.

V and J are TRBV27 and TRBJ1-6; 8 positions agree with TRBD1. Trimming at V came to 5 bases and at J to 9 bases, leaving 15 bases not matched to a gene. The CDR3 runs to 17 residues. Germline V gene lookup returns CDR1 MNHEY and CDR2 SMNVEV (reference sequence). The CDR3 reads CASSRHLGDRLSSPLHF. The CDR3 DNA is TGTGCCAGCAGTCGGCATCTGGGGGACAGGTTATCTTCACCCCTCCACTTT.

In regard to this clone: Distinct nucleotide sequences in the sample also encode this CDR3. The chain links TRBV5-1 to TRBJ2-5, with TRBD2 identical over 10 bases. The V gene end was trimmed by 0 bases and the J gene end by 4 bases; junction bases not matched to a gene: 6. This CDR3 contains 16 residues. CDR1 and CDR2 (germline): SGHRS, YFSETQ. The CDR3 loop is CASSLGSSGSGETQYF. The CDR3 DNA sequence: TGCGCCAGCAGCTTGGGTTCTAGCGGGAGTGGAGAGACCCAGTACTTC. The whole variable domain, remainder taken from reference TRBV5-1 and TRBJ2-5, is KAGVTQTPRYLIKTRGQQVTLSCSPISGHRSVSWYQQTPGQGLQFLFEYFSETQRNKGNFPGRFSGRQFSNSRSEMNVSTLELGDSALYLCASSLGSSGSGETQYFGPGTRLLVL.

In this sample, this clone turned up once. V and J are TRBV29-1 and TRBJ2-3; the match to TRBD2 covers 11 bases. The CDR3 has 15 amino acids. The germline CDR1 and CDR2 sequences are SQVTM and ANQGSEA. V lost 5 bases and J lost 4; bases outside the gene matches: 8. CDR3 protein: CSVPFIAGGPDTQYF. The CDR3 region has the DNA TGCAGCGTTCCCTTCATAGCGGGAGGGCCAGATACGCAGTATTTT.

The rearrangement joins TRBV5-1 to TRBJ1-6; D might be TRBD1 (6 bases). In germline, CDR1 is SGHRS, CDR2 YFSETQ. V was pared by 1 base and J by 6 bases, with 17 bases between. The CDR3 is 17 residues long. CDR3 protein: CASSLSYNRVSNSPLHF. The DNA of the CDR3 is TGCGCCAGCAGCTTGTCCTATAACAGGGTTAGTAATTCACCCCTCCACTTT.

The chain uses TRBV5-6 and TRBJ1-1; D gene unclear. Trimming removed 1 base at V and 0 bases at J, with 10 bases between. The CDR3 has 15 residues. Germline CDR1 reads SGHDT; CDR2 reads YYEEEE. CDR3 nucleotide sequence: TGTGCCAGCAGCTTGTACCGCGGCGTGAACACTGAAGCTTTCTTT. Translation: CASSLYRGVNTEAFF.

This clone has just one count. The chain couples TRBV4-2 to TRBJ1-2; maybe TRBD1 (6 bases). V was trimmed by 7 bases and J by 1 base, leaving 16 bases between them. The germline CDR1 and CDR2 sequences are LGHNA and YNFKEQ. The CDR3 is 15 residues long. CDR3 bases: TGTGCCAGCACCCTTCGACGGACAGATAACTATGGCTACACCTTC. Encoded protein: CASTLRRTDNYGYTF.